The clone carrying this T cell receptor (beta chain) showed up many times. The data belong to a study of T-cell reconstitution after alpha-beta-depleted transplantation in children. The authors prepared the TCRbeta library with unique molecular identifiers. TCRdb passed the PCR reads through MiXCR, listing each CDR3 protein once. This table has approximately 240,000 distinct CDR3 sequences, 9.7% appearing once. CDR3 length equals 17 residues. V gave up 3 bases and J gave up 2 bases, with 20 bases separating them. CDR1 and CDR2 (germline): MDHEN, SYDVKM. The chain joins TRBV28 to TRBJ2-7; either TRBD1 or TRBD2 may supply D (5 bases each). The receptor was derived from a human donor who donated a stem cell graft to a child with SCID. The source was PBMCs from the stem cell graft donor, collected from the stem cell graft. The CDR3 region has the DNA TGTGCCAGCAGTTTCCCCCAAGGGGTGAGGAGGACCTACGAGCAGTACTTC. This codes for CASSFPQGVRRTYEQYF.